Presented here are 24 T cell receptor beta chains from one specimen sequenced in a study of blood T cell repertoires in COVID-19. Sequencing used immunoSEQ multiplex PCR; TCRdb keeps in-frame clones, though not all of them. Here the sample spans approximately 170,000 clones, 88% being singletons. Source material: PBMCs or T cells enriched from blood (not recorded which). Receptor source: a young woman who had recovered from COVID-19.

Comments on this clone: A read error may produce the germline difference seen at one junction end. CDR3 loop: CASSSEQGTQYF. The DNA for the CDR3 is TGTGCTAGCAGCTCGGAGCAAGGGACCCAGTACTTC. The gene calls are TRBV7-7 and TRBJ2-5, with unresolved D. This CDR3 is 12 amino acids long. Germline V gives CDR1 SSHAT, CDR2 FNYEAQ (reference sequence).

The count of this clone is one. This sequence joins TRBV7-8 and TRBJ1-6; 8 nucleotides align to TRBD1. CDR1 is SGHVS, CDR2 FQNEAQ, per germline. V gave up 5 bases and J gave up 7 bases; unmatched junction bases: 10. This CDR3 has 16 amino acids. The CDR3 region has the DNA TGTGCCAGCAGCAACACCAGGGGGCGTTTGAATTCACCCCTCCACTTT. It translates to CASSNTRGRLNSPLHF.

The chain carries TRBV2 and TRBJ2-5, with a tentative D call TRBD2 (5 bases). Germline V gene data show CDR1 as SNHLY and CDR2 as FYNNEI. This CDR3 has 11 residues. Trimming pared 9 bases from V and 5 bases from J, leaving 10 bases between. DNA of the CDR3: TGTGCCAGTAGGCGGGCGGAGACCCAGTACTTC. Amino acids: CASRRAETQYF.

V and J are TRBV5-1 and TRBJ1-1; D unclear. The CDR3 sequence is 13 residues long. Germline V gene lookup returns CDR1 SGHRS and CDR2 YFSETQ. V lost 0 bases and J lost 1, with 4 bases in between. The DNA of the CDR3 is TGCGCCAGCAGCTTGGCATGGAACACTGAAGCTTTCTTT. As protein: CASSLAWNTEAFF. The variable domain in full, with the rest retrieved from reference TRBV5-1 and TRBJ1-1, is KAGVTQTPRYLIKTRGQQVTLSCSPISGHRSVSWYQQTPGQGLQFLFEYFSETQRNKGNFPGRFSGRQFSNSRSEMNVSTLELGDSALYLCASSLAWNTEAFFGQGTRLTVV.

The chain joins TRBV10-2 to TRBJ2-7; 7 positions agree with TRBD2. Germline V lookup: CDR1 WSHSY, CDR2 SAAADI. The CDR3 length is 15 residues. J lost 2 bases, V lost 2 bases, and 6 bases had no gene match. The CDR3 DNA reads as TGCGCCAGCAGTGAGAAGGCTAGCGGCACCTACGAGCAGTACTTC. Encoded protein: CASSEKASGTYEQYF.

The J gene is TRBJ2-7, the V gene TRBV3-1 (or the pseudogene TRBV3-2); no reliable D call. Germline values: CDR1 LGHDT, CDR2 YNNKEL (reference sequence). The CDR3 is 13 residues long. V lost 1 base to trimming and J lost 3 bases, with 7 bases between them. CDR3 region: CASSQGTLYEQYF. The CDR3 coding sequence is TGTGCCAGCAGCCAAGGTACTCTCTACGAGCAGTACTTC.

The J gene is TRBJ1-1, the V gene TRBV7-9, with D possibly being TRBD1 (6 bases). The CDR3 loop spans 16 amino acids. Germline loops: CDR1 SEHNR, CDR2 FQNEAQ (reference sequence). Trimming took 5 bases from V and 4 from J, leaving 20 bases between them. The CDR3 here is CASSPPDRPSGTEAFF. The CDR3 DNA reads as TGTGCCAGCAGCCCGCCGGACAGACCGTCGGGCACTGAAGCTTTCTTT.

This clone appeared a few times. V is TRBV10-1 and J is TRBJ2-7, with D tentatively TRBD1 (5 bases). The V end was cut by 0 bases, the J end by 7 bases, with 10 bases between. This CDR3 comprises 13 residues. Germline values: CDR1 WNHNN, CDR2 SYGVQD (reference sequence). The CDR3 region is CASSESNRQEQYF. The CDR3 DNA sequence: TGCGCCAGCAGTGAGTCGAATAGACAGGAGCAGTACTTC.

This clone was found a few times. V and J are TRBV19 and TRBJ1-1, with D possibly being TRBD1 (5 bases). CDR1 is LNHDA and CDR2 is SQIVND in the germline V gene (reference sequence). V dropped 9 bases and J dropped 0 bases, with 14 bases sitting between them. This CDR3 has 14 amino acids. CDR3 DNA sequence: TGTGCCAGCACCCATAGGGGAATGAACACTGAAGCTTTCTTT. This translates into CASTHRGMNTEAFF.

The chain couples TRBV5-1 to TRBJ1-1, with D hard to call. The length of the CDR3 is 15 residues. CDR1 and CDR2 from the germline V gene are SGHRS and YFSETQ. V shed 0 bases and J shed 0 bases, with 9 bases lying between them. The CDR3 region has the DNA TGCGCCAGCAGCTTGGAGCCCAGGATGAACACTGAAGCTTTCTTT. It encodes CASSLEPRMNTEAFF.

This chain joins TRBV2 and TRBJ2-1, with 13 bases identical to TRBD2. J lost 6 bases, V lost 6 bases, and 5 bases had no gene match. Germline V gene lookup returns CDR1 SNHLY and CDR2 FYNNEI. The CDR3 has 15 amino acids. The CDR3 DNA is TGTGCCAGCAGGACCGGGACTAGCGGGATCAATGAGCAGTTCTTC. It codes for CASRTGTSGINEQFF. The full variable domain, rest sourced from reference TRBV2 and TRBJ2-1, is EPEVTQTPSHQVTQMGQEVILRCVPISNHLYFYWYRQILGQKVEFLVSFYNNEISEKSEIFDDQFSVERPDGSNFTLKIRSTKLEDSAMYFCASRTGTSGINEQFFGPGTRLTVL.

This chain joins TRBV3-1 (or the pseudogene TRBV3-2) and TRBJ2-3; D possibly corresponds to TRBD2 (6 bases). V lost 8 bases, J lost 4 bases, and 13 bases lay in between. The CDR3 has 13 residues. Germline V gene sequence: CDR1 LGHDT, CDR2 YNNKEL (reference sequence). CDR3 region: CASGGLASDTQYF. In DNA, the CDR3 is TGTGCCAGCGGGGGGTTAGCGTCAGATACGCAGTATTTT.

The chain couples TRBV6-4 to TRBJ2-1; possibly TRBD1 for D (6 bases). From germline, CDR1 is MRHNA and CDR2 SNTAGT. V was shortened by 4 bases and J by 6 bases, with 19 bases between the two germline ends. The CDR3 covers 16 residues. The CDR3 coding sequence is TGTGCCAGCAGTGGATCCCGGGACACCCCTACCAATGAGCAGTTCTTC. This codes for CASSGSRDTPTNEQFF.

The V gene is TRBV30, the J gene TRBJ1-1; D is unresolved. V gave up 4 bases and J gave up 0 bases, with 12 bases separating them. This CDR3 is 14 amino acids long. Germline V gene lookup returns CDR1 GTSNPN and CDR2 SVGIG (reference sequence). The chain's CDR3 is CAWTLDNLNTEAFF. Written as DNA, the CDR3 is TGTGCCTGGACCCTCGACAATCTGAACACTGAAGCTTTCTTT.

In this sample, this clone turned up a few times. The gene calls are TRBV29-1 and TRBJ1-1; D is unclear. CDR3 length equals 13 residues. Trimming cost V 2 bases and J 11 bases, with 18 bases left between them. Germline lookup yields CDR1 SQVTM and CDR2 ANQGSEA. The CDR3 coding sequence is TGCAGCGTTGAAATGCTTATCAAAAGGGAGGCTTTCTTT. Protein sequence: CSVEMLIKREAFF.

This chain uses TRBV6-2 or TRBV6-3 with TRBJ2-1, with 8 bases aligning to TRBD2. Trimming removed 2 bases from V and 3 bases from J; junction bases left unmatched: 12. The CDR3 has 18 residues. From germline, CDR1 is MNHEY and CDR2 SVGEGT. CDR3 amino acids: CASSYTFKTGGHYNEQFF. CDR3 DNA: TGTGCCAGCAGTTACACGTTTAAAACGGGGGGGCACTACAATGAGCAGTTCTTC.

This sequence joins TRBV9 and TRBJ2-3; D not resolved. This CDR3 has 13 residues. With 4 bases removed from V and 6 bases from J, the gap between germline ends came to 12 bases. The germline V gene has CDR1 SGDLS and CDR2 YYNGEE. CDR3 in amino acids: CASSPNLADTQYF. The CDR3 nucleotides read TGTGCCAGCAGCCCTAACTTAGCCGATACGCAGTATTTT.

The V gene is TRBV2, the J gene TRBJ2-3; 11 bases agree with TRBD2. The CDR3 has 16 amino acids. Trimming removed 9 bases from V and 0 bases from J; junction bases left unmatched: 8. Germline V CDR1 and CDR2: SNHLY, FYNNEI. CDR3 sequence reads: CARGLAGITSTDTQYF. CDR3 nucleotide sequence: TGTGCCAGAGGACTAGCGGGCATCACTAGCACAGATACGCAGTATTTT. Full variable domain (rest looked up from reference TRBV2 and TRBJ2-3): EPEVTQTPSHQVTQMGQEVILRCVPISNHLYFYWYRQILGQKVEFLVSFYNNEISEKSEIFDDQFSVERPDGSNFTLKIRSTKLEDSAMYFCARGLAGITSTDTQYFGPGTRLTVL.

This sequence joins TRBV24-1 and TRBJ2-5; 7 nucleotides line up with TRBD2. Germline CDR1 KGHDR, CDR2 SFDVKD. V was pared by 9 bases and J by 5 bases, with 17 bases of the junction left unmatched. The CDR3 contains 16 residues. Here the CDR3 reads CATRLAGPTPMETQYF. The CDR3 bases are TGTGCCACCCGATTAGCGGGCCCGACACCAATGGAGACCCAGTACTTC.

This clone was seen a handful of times. V is TRBV11-2 and J is TRBJ2-7; 8 bases are a match to TRBD1. The germline gives CDR1 SGHAT, CDR2 FQNNGV. V shed 6 bases and J 3 bases; nucleotides not matched to a gene: 7. This CDR3 region has 14 residues. Written as DNA, the CDR3 is TGTGCCAGCAGAGGATCAGGGGGCGGCTACGAGCAGTACTTC. Amino acid sequence: CASRGSGGGYEQYF.

V usage is TRBV2 and J usage is TRBJ1-2; TRBD1 matches at 7 bases. The length of the CDR3 is 16 residues. In germline, CDR1 is SNHLY, CDR2 FYNNEI. V dropped 6 bases and J dropped 4; count of bases not matched to a gene: 14. CDR3 residues: CASSSEGGAGGYGYTF. The CDR3 DNA is TGTGCCAGCAGCTCAGAGGGGGGCGCAGGGGGCTATGGCTACACCTTC. Complete variable domain (other parts from reference TRBV2 and TRBJ1-2): EPEVTQTPSHQVTQMGQEVILRCVPISNHLYFYWYRQILGQKVEFLVSFYNNEISEKSEIFDDQFSVERPDGSNFTLKIRSTKLEDSAMYFCASSSEGGAGGYGYTFGSGTRLTVV.

V usage is TRBV21-1 and J usage is TRBJ2-7; TRBD1 was called by the table and not checked on the DNA. TRBV21-1 has pseudogene status. The CDR3 is made up of 14 amino acids. The CDR3, as DNA: TGTGCCAGCAGCGAATACACCCTTTCCTACGAGCAGTACTTC. It specifies CASSEYTLSYEQYF.

The V call is TRBV2, the J call TRBJ1-2; possibly TRBD1 for D (5 bases). CDR1 is SNHLY, CDR2 FYNNEI, per germline. The CDR3 covers 18 residues. V was pared by 3 bases and J by 4 bases, with 24 bases between. The CDR3 DNA reads TGTGCCAGCAGTGACCGACAGCTTATGACTTCGTCGGTCTATGGCTACACCTTC. It encodes CASSDRQLMTSSVYGYTF.

The chain uses TRBV7-2 and TRBJ1-1; no reliable D call. CDR1 is SGHTA, CDR2 FQGNSA, per germline. The CDR3 consists of 14 residues. V was trimmed by 0 bases and J by 4 bases, leaving 9 bases between them. CDR3 protein: CASSLASTATEAFF. CDR3 DNA: TGTGCCAGCAGCTTAGCCAGCACAGCCACTGAAGCTTTCTTT.